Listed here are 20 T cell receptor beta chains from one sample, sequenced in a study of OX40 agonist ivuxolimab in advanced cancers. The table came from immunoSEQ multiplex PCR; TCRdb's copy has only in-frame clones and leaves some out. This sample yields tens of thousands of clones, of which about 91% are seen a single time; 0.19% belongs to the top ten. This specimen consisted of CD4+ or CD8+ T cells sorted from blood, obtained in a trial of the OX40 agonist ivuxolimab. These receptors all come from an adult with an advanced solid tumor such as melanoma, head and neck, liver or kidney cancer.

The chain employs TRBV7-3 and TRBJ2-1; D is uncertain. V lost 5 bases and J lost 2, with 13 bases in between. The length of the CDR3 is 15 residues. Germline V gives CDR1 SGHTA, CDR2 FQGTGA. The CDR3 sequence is CASSPSTEPYNEQFF. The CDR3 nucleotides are TGTGCCAGCAGCCCCTCCACAGAGCCCTACAATGAGCAGTTCTTC.

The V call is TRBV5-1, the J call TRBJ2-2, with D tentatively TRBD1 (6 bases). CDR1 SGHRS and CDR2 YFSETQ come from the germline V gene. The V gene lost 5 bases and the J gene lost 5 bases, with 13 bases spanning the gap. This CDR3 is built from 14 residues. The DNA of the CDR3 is TGCGCCAGCAGGATTCAGCAGGGGACCGGGGAGCTGTTTTTT. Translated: CASRIQQGTGELFF.

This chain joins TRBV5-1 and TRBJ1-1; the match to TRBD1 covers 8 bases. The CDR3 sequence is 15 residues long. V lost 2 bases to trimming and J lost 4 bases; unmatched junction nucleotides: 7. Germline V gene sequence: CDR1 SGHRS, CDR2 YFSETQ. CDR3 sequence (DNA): TGCGCCAGCAGCTTAATAACCGGACAGGGCACTGAAGCTTTCTTT. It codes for CASSLITGQGTEAFF. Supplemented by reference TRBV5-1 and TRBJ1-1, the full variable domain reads KAGVTQTPRYLIKTRGQQVTLSCSPISGHRSVSWYQQTPGQGLQFLFEYFSETQRNKGNFPGRFSGRQFSNSRSEMNVSTLELGDSALYLCASSLITGQGTEAFFGQGTRLTVV.

The CDR3 region is CASSTILGGIGGYEQYF. DNA of the CDR3: TGTGCCAGTAGTACCATCTTGGGGGGTATAGGCGGATACGAGCAGTACTTC. The chain is built from TRBV19 and TRBJ2-7, with a tentative D call TRBD2 (6 bases). The CDR3 spans 17 residues. The germline V and J ends were trimmed by 4 bases and 4 bases, with 23 bases remaining between them. Germline CDR1 LNHDA, CDR2 SQIVND (reference sequence).

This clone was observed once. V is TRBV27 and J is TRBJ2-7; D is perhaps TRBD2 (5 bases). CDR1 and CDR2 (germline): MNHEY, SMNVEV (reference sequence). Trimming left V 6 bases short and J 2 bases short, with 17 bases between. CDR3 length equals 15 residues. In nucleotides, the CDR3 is TGTGCCAGCAGCCCCAGGCGGGCCAGCACCTACGAGCAGTACTTC. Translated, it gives CASSPRRASTYEQYF.

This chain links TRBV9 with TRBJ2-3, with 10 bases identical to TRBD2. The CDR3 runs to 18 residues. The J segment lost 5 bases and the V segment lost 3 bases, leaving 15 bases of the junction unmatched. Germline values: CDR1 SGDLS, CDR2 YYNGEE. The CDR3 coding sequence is TGTGCCAGCAGCGCCGGACGGAGCGGGGGGGCCTTGGTAGATACGCAGTATTTT. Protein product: CASSAGRSGGALVDTQYF.

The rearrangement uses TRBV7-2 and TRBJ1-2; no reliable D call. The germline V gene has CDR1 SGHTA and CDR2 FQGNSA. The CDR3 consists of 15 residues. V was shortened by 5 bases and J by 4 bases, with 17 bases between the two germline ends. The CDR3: CASSLRTGEGYGYTF. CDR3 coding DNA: TGTGCCAGCAGCCTGCGTACCGGGGAAGGCTATGGCTACACCTTC.

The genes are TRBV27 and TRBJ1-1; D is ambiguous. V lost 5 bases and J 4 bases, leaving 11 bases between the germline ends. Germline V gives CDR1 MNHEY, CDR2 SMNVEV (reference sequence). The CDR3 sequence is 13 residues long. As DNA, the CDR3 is TGTGCCAGCAGTCATAAGACCGGCACTGAAGCTTTCTTT. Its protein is CASSHKTGTEAFF.

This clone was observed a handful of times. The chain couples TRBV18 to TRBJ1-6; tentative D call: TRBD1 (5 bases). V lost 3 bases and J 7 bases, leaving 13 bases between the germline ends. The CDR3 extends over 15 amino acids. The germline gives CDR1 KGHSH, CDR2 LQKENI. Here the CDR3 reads CASSPSGAINSPLHF. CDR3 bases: TGTGCCAGCTCACCGTCCGGGGCCATCAATTCACCCCTCCACTTT.

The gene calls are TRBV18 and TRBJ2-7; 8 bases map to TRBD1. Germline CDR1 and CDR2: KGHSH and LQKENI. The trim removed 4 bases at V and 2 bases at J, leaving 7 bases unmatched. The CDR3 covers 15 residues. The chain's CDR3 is CASSQTGVVAYEQYF. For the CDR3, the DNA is TGTGCCAGCTCACAGACAGGGGTAGTTGCCTACGAGCAGTACTTC.

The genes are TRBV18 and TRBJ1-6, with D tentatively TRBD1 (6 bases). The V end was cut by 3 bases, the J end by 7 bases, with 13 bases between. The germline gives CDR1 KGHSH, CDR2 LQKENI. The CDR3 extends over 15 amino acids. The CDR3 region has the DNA TGTGCCAGCTCACCCCTGACAGGAATCAATTCACCCCTCCACTTT. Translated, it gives CASSPLTGINSPLHF.

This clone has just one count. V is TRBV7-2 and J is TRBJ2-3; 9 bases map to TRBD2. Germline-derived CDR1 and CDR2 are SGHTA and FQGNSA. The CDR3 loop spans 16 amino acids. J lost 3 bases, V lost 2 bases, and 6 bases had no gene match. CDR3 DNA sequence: TGTGCCAGCAGCTTATCGGTCGGACTAGCGACAGATACGCAGTATTTT. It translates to CASSLSVGLATDTQYF.

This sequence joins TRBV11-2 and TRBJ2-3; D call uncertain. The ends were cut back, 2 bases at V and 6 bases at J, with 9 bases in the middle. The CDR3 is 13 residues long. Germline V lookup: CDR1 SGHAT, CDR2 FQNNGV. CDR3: CASSLPLGDTQYF. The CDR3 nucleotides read TGTGCCAGCAGCTTACCCCTAGGCGATACGCAGTATTTT. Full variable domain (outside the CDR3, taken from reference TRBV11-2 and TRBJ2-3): EAGVAQSPRYKIIEKRQSVAFWCNPISGHATLYWYQQILGQGPKLLIQFQNNGVVDDSQLPKDRFSAERLKGVDSTLKIQPAKLEDSAVYLCASSLPLGDTQYFGPGTRLTVL.

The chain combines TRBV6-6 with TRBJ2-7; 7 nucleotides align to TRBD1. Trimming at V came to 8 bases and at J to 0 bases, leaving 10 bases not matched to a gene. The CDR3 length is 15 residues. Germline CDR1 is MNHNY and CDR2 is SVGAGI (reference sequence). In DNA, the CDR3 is TGTGCCAGCGTACTAGGGACAGCTCTCTCCTACGAGCAGTACTTC. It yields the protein CASVLGTALSYEQYF.

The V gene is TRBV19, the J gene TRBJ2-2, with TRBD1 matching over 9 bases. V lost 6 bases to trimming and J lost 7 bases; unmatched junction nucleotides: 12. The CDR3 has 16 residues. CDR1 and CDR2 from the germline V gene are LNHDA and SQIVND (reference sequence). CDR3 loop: CASSRTGTGIFGELFF. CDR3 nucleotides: TGTGCCAGTAGCCGAACCGGGACAGGGATCTTCGGGGAGCTGTTTTTT.

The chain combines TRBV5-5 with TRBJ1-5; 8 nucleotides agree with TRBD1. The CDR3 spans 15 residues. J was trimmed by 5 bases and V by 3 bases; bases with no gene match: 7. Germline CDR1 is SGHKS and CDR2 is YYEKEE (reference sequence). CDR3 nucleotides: TGTGCCAGCAGCTGGACAGGGCCTTCCGATCAGCCCCAGCATTTT. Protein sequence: CASSWTGPSDQPQHF.

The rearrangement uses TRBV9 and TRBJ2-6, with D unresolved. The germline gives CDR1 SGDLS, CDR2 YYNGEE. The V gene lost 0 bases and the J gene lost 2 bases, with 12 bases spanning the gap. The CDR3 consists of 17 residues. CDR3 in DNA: TGTGCCAGCAGCGTAGGGGTCAGAAGGGCTGGGGCCAACGTCCTGACTTTC. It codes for CASSVGVRRAGANVLTF.

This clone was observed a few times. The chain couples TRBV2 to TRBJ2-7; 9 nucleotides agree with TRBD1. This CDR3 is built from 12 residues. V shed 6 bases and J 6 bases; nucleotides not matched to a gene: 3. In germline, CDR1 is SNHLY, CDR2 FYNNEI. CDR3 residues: CASRDRGGEQYV. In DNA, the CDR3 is TGTGCCAGCAGGGACAGGGGAGGCGAGCAGTACGTC.

The CDR3 sequence is CASRVSPSGRYDEQYF. Written as DNA, the CDR3 is TGTGCCAGCAGAGTCTCCCCTAGCGGGAGATACGACGAGCAGTACTTC. The chain recombines TRBV28 with TRBJ2-7; TRBD2 aligns across 10 bases. The CDR3 runs to 16 residues. V shed 6 bases, J shed 5 bases, and the junction held 13 bases outside the gene matches. Germline CDR1 and CDR2: MDHEN and SYDVKM.

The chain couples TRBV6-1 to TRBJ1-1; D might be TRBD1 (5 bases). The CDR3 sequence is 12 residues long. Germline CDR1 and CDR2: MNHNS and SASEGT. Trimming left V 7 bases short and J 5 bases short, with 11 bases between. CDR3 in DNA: TGTGCCAGCACGCCGGGGGGGACTGAAGCTTTCTTT. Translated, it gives CASTPGGTEAFF.